The 8 T cell receptor beta chains below all came from one sample that was sequenced in a study of blood T cell repertoires in COVID-19. The assay was immunoSEQ multiplex PCR, and TCRdb's table has in-frame clones only and misses some. The sample lists 350,000 to 550,000 clones; roughly nine tenths were seen once. The sequenced material came from PBMCs or T cells enriched from blood (not recorded which). All receptors come from a man younger than 45 who had recovered from COVID-19.

In this sample, this clone turned up once. CDR3 region: CATSREAFSYNEQFF. CDR3 coding DNA: TGTGCCACCAGCAGAGAAGCCTTCTCCTACAATGAGCAGTTCTTC. The rearrangement uses TRBV15 and TRBJ2-1, with unresolved D. V was pared by 0 bases and J by 0 bases, with 6 bases between. Germline V gives CDR1 LNHNV, CDR2 YYDKDF (reference sequence). The CDR3 spans 15 residues.

The sample holds a few counts of this clone. The chain has TRBV9 and TRBJ2-1; 8 bases match TRBD2. The germline gives CDR1 SGDLS, CDR2 YYNGEE. The ends lost 3 bases at V and 9 bases at J; junction bases unmatched: 8. The CDR3 covers 14 residues. CDR3 coding DNA: TGTGCCAGCAGCGCTCCAGCGGGAGACCCTGAGCAGTTCTTC. Its protein is CASSAPAGDPEQFF.

The chain employs TRBV5-1 and TRBJ2-7; 12 bases agree with TRBD2. The CDR3 loop spans 14 amino acids. Trimming cost V 2 bases and J 5 bases; bases outside gene matches: 2. Looked up from germline, CDR1 is SGHRS and CDR2 is YFSETQ. CDR3 loop: CASSFWTSGNEQYF. Written as DNA, the CDR3 is TGCGCCAGCAGCTTTTGGACTAGCGGGAACGAGCAGTACTTC.

The V gene is TRBV19, the J gene TRBJ2-1; 11 positions agree with TRBD2. CDR3 length equals 15 residues. Germline V lookup: CDR1 LNHDA, CDR2 SQIVND (reference sequence). V lost 6 bases and J lost 4; bases outside the gene matches: 5. The CDR3 DNA follows: TGTGCCAGTAGCAAGACTAGCGGGGCATACAATGAGCAGTTCTTC. It specifies CASSKTSGAYNEQFF.

V usage is TRBV7-2 and J usage is TRBJ1-2; 8 bases map to TRBD1. The V gene end was trimmed by 4 bases and the J gene end by 5 bases; junction bases not matched to a gene: 6. Germline V gives CDR1 SGHTA, CDR2 FQGNSA. The CDR3 is made up of 14 amino acids. The CDR3 here is CASSSGQESYGYTF. The CDR3 nucleotides are TGTGCCAGCAGCTCGGGACAGGAGTCTTATGGCTACACCTTC.

The V and J genes are TRBV5-1 and TRBJ1-4; a possible D gene is TRBD1 (6 bases). The CDR3 is made up of 14 amino acids. V dropped 5 bases and J dropped 6 bases, with 14 bases sitting between them. CDR1 SGHRS and CDR2 YFSETQ come from the germline V gene. The CDR3: CASRVWSGDEKLFF. The DNA of the CDR3 is TGCGCCAGCAGGGTGTGGTCAGGGGATGAAAAACTGTTTTTT.

The chain employs TRBV28 and TRBJ1-1; no reliable D call. V was trimmed by 4 bases and J by 9 bases, leaving 9 bases between them. Germline lookup yields CDR1 MDHEN and CDR2 SYDVKM. The CDR3 has 11 amino acids. CDR3 sequence: CASSSQRKAFF. DNA of the CDR3: TGTGCCAGCAGTTCCCAGCGGAAAGCTTTCTTT.

The gene calls are TRBV5-1 and TRBJ1-1, with TRBD1 identical over 8 bases. From germline, CDR1 is SGHRS and CDR2 YFSETQ. The ends lost 6 bases at V and 1 base at J; junction bases unmatched: 8. CDR3 size: 15 residues. The DNA of the CDR3 is TGCGCCAGCAATCCCTTCGGACAGGGGAACACTGAAGCTTTCTTT. It translates to CASNPFGQGNTEAFF.